This note documents a single T cell receptor (beta chain) sequence. Its antigen is undetermined. This sample is drawn from a study of Ad26.COV2.S vaccination and SARS-CoV-2 variants. Study-wide results and caveats: Vaccine recipients and placebo recipients showed similar non-spike TCR breadth. Spike-specific TCR breadth was greater after Ad26.COV2.S than placebo. The TCR breadth and depth analyses may have understated or missed part of the total T cell responses.

Some clones are missing from TCRdb's copy, which holds only in-frame ones; the method was immunoSEQ multiplex PCR. The table has roughly 100,000 clones, less than 85% seen once. The receptor's source is a human donor who had recovered from COVID-19. This specimen was peripheral blood, taken after recovery from COVID-19.

CDR3 nucleotides: TGTGCCAGCAGCGGGGGTCAAGGAAGGGACACCGGGGAGCTGTTTTTT. Protein: CASSGGQGRDTGELFF. V usage is TRBV5-5 and J usage is TRBJ2-2; either TRBD1 or TRBD2 may fit D (5 bases each). Trimming stripped 4 bases from V and 3 bases from J, with 16 bases between. The V gene's germline CDR1 is SGHKS and CDR2 YYEKEE (reference sequence). The CDR3 is 16 residues long.